Here is one T cell receptor beta chain with its context. The CDR3 sequence is 15 residues long. Trimming at V came to 5 bases and at J to 1 base, leaving 6 bases not matched to a gene. From germline, CDR1 is LNHDA and CDR2 SQIVND (reference sequence). These data originate in a study of T cell responses to AZD1222 COVID-19 vaccine. Some clones are missing from TCRdb's copy, which holds only in-frame ones; the method was immunoSEQ multiplex PCR. In the table there are about 85,000 clones, 80% to 90% of which are singletons. The specimen comprised peripheral blood, sampled on day 0 of AZD1222 vaccination. The origin of this receptor is an adult in good health. V is TRBV19 and J is TRBJ1-2; 8 bases align to TRBD1. The CDR3 region is CASSAQGVGNYGYTF. The CDR3, as DNA: TGTGCCAGTAGTGCACAGGGGGTTGGTAACTATGGCTACACCTTC.